A single sample gave rise to the 18 T cell receptor beta chains below, sequenced in a study of regulatory T cells in long-lasting Graves disease. Time point in this sample: newly diagnosed GD, antithyroid drugs for less than 3 months. Isolated PBMC RNA provided the starting material for the TCR library. With iRepertoire HTBI primers and Arm-PCR of CDR3 regions, TCR beta libraries were built. MiXCR was run by TCRdb on the multiplex PCR reads, yielding one entry per CDR3 protein. The sample gives 200,000 to 250,000 distinct CDR3 sequences, around 18% of which show up once; around 20% is in the top ten. The sample consisted of peripheral blood mononuclear cells (PBMCs), taken at new diagnosis, from a patient treated with antithyroid drugs. Source of these receptors: a female donor with Graves disease.

In this sample, this clonotype turned up many times. CDR3 bases: TGTGCCAGCAGCGTGGCCACAGGGAACACTGAAGCTTTCTTT. Encoded protein: CASSVATGNTEAFF. The rearrangement uses TRBV9 and TRBJ1-1; tentative D call: TRBD1 (5 bases). This CDR3 has 14 amino acids. CDR1 is SGDLS and CDR2 is YYNGEE in the germline V gene. The V and J ends lost 2 bases and 1 base respectively, with 9 bases between them. The complete variable domain, with remaining parts taken from reference TRBV9 and TRBJ1-1, reads DSGVTQTPKHLITATGQRVTLRCSPRSGDLSVYWYQQSLDQGLQFLIQYYNGEERAKGNILERFSAQQFPDLHSELNLSSLELGDSALYFCASSVATGNTEAFFGQGTRLTVV.

This clonotype was detected many times. The J gene is TRBJ2-1, the V gene TRBV12-3 or TRBV12-4, with D unresolved. The ends were cut back, 3 bases at V and 10 bases at J, with 10 bases in the middle. This CDR3 contains 12 residues. This CDR3 reads CASSFRPREQFF. The CDR3 DNA is TGTGCCAGCAGTTTTAGGCCTAGGGAGCAGTTCTTC.

This clonotype has just one count. V and J are TRBV18 and TRBJ1-2, with 11 nucleotides matching TRBD1. The J segment lost 4 bases and the V segment lost 3 bases, leaving 7 bases of the junction unmatched. Germline-derived CDR1 and CDR2 are KGHSH and LQKENI. CDR3 length: 16 amino acids. The DNA of the CDR3 is TGTGCCAGCTCACCCCCCGGGACAGGGGGTATCTATGGCTACACCTTC. Translating it yields CASSPPGTGGIYGYTF.

This clonotype appeared many times. The chain carries TRBV18 and TRBJ1-4, with 7 bases fitting TRBD1. This CDR3 spans 15 amino acids. CDR1 is KGHSH and CDR2 is LQKENI in the germline V gene. V lost 1 base, J lost 10 bases, and 9 bases stayed unmatched. The CDR3 DNA follows: TGTGCCAGCTCACCACGGTCCAGGGGGACGGGAAAACTGTTTTTT. It codes for CASSPRSRGTGKLFF.

This clonotype has just a few counts. A much larger clonotype is one base distant, so this may be a read error. V is TRBV6-2 or TRBV6-3 and J is TRBJ1-1; 7 bases are a match to TRBD1. Per germline, CDR1 MNHEY and CDR2 SVGEGT. The CDR3 spans 15 residues. In DNA form, the CDR3 reads TGTGTCAGCAGCCCACGACAGGGCGCATACACTGAAGCTTTCTTT. This sequence encodes CVSSPRQGAYTEAFF.

This clonotype was seen a handful of times. This chain links TRBV20-1 with TRBJ2-6; D is undetermined. CDR3 length: 12 amino acids. V gave up 4 bases and J gave up 2 bases, with 3 bases separating them. The germline CDR1 and CDR2 sequences are DFQATT and SNEGSKA (reference sequence). CDR3 amino acids: CSATTGANVLTF. The CDR3 DNA sequence: TGCAGTGCTACCACTGGGGCCAACGTCCTGACTTTC.

This clonotype appeared many times. The rearrangement joins TRBV12-3 or TRBV12-4 to TRBJ2-7; D is possibly TRBD2 (5 bases). The CDR3 has 14 residues. V lost 3 bases and J lost 3, with 12 bases in between. CDR3 coding DNA: TGTGCCAGCAGTTTCGCACAGCGGTACTACGAGCAGTACTTC. Translation: CASSFAQRYYEQYF.

This clonotype was counted many times. The rearrangement uses TRBV18 and TRBJ2-1; TRBD2 matches 12 bases. J was trimmed by 6 bases and V by 2 bases; bases with no gene match: 5. The CDR3 runs to 16 residues. Germline V gene data show CDR1 as KGHSH and CDR2 as LQKENI. The CDR3: CASSPFLAGGPNEQFF. The CDR3 bases are TGTGCCAGCTCACCATTTCTAGCGGGAGGGCCCAATGAGCAGTTCTTC.

This clonotype was seen at least ten times. The chain has TRBV27 and TRBJ2-1, with no clear D. Trimming removed 3 bases from V and 5 bases from J, with 17 bases in between. Germline V gene data show CDR1 as MNHEY and CDR2 as SMNVEV (reference sequence). The length of the CDR3 is 16 residues. The CDR3 protein is CASSFIGAELNNEQFF. CDR3 bases: TGTGCCAGCAGTTTCATAGGCGCGGAACTAAACAATGAGCAGTTCTTC.

This clonotype was detected ten times or more. The gene calls are TRBV11-3 and TRBJ2-2; the match to TRBD1 covers 10 bases. The CDR3 runs 17 residues. The trim removed 5 bases at V and 3 bases at J, leaving 9 bases unmatched. Germline assignment: CDR1 SGHNT and CDR2 YENEEA. CDR3 sequence: CASSGPRGTGDTGELFF. The CDR3 DNA reads TGTGCCAGCAGCGGGCCGCGTGGGACAGGGGACACCGGGGAGCTGTTTTTT.

The sample holds many counts of this clonotype. This chain connects TRBV11-3 to TRBJ2-1; D is ambiguous. V lost 1 base and J lost 7, with 11 bases in between. The CDR3 spans 14 residues. Germline V gives CDR1 SGHNT, CDR2 YENEEA. CDR3 amino acids: CASSLGILGNEQFF. The CDR3 bases are TGTGCCAGCAGCTTAGGTATCCTCGGGAATGAGCAGTTCTTC.

At least ten counts were recorded for this clonotype. V and J are TRBV7-9 and TRBJ1-4; 7 bases align to TRBD1. V shed 5 bases, J shed 5 bases, and the junction held 17 bases outside the gene matches. The CDR3 is 18 amino acids. The germline V gene encodes CDR1 SEHNR and CDR2 FQNEAQ (reference sequence). The CDR3 here is CASSPRRDRVLGNEKLFF. The CDR3 nucleotides are TGTGCCAGCAGCCCCCGGAGGGACAGAGTCCTGGGGAATGAAAAACTGTTTTTT.

The rearrangement uses TRBV2 and TRBJ1-5, with TRBD1 matching over 9 bases. The V gene end was trimmed by 6 bases and the J gene end by 8 bases; junction bases not matched to a gene: 8. This CDR3 contains 14 residues. Per germline, CDR1 SNHLY and CDR2 FYNNEI. CDR3 nucleotide sequence: TGTGCCAGCAGGATGGACAGGGGAGGTGAGCCCCAGCATTTT. Translation gives CASRMDRGGEPQHF. Using reference TRBV2 and TRBJ1-5 for the parts outside the CDR3, the full variable domain is EPEVTQTPSHQVTQMGQEVILRCVPISNHLYFYWYRQILGQKVEFLVSFYNNEISEKSEIFDDQFSVERPDGSNFTLKIRSTKLEDSAMYFCASRMDRGGEPQHFGDGTRLSIL.

Ten or more counts support this clonotype. V usage is TRBV10-3 and J usage is TRBJ2-1, with D perhaps being TRBD1 or TRBD2 (5 bases each). Looked up from germline, CDR1 is ENHRY and CDR2 is SYGVKD. Trimming took off 0 bases at V and 0 bases at J, with 9 bases between the two ends. There are 16 residues in the CDR3. In DNA form, the CDR3 reads TGTGCCATCAGTGAGTCGAAGGGGAGCTCCTACAATGAGCAGTTCTTC. It yields the protein CAISESKGSSYNEQFF.

This clonotype was seen repeatedly, ten times or more. The chain uses TRBV7-9 and TRBJ2-7; D is unresolved. Germline values: CDR1 SEHNR, CDR2 FQNEAQ (reference sequence). Trimming pared 4 bases from V and 0 bases from J, leaving 10 bases between. CDR3 length: 14 amino acids. The DNA for the CDR3 is TGTGCCAGCAGCTACCTTTTGGGCTCCTACGAGCAGTACTTC. Translation: CASSYLLGSYEQYF.

The V call is TRBV6-5, the J call TRBJ1-1, with D unclear. Germline lookup yields CDR1 MNHEY and CDR2 SVGAGI. The CDR3 has 12 amino acids. Trimming removed 2 bases at V and 1 base at J, with 2 bases between. The DNA for the CDR3 is TGTGCCAGCAGTTACAAGAACACTGAAGCTTTCTTT. Translation gives CASSYKNTEAFF.

This clonotype was observed many times. The V call is TRBV2, the J call TRBJ1-2; D ambiguous. Germline V gives CDR1 SNHLY, CDR2 FYNNEI. The CDR3 covers 14 residues. V shed 5 bases and J shed 2 bases, with 12 bases lying between them. As DNA, the CDR3 is TGTGCCAGCAGTCAACTCATGGGGAACTATGGCTACACCTTC. This sequence encodes CASSQLMGNYGYTF.

The chain carries TRBV28 and TRBJ1-2; TRBD1 aligns across 7 bases. There are 15 residues in the CDR3. With V trimmed by 6 bases and J by 1 base, 8 bases remained unmatched. Germline V gene sequence: CDR1 MDHEN, CDR2 SYDVKM. CDR3 nucleotides: TGTGCCAGCAGCCCCGGGACAGAGGATAACTATGGCTACACCTTC. Its protein is CASSPGTEDNYGYTF.